The 9 T cell receptor beta chains in this list originate from one sample, sequenced in a study of T cells after yellow fever vaccination. TCRdb used MiXCR to reprocess the 5' RACE reads, holding one entry per CDR3 protein. In the table there are about 310,000 distinct CDR3 sequences, roughly 3.5% of which are singletons. Sample: PBMCs, taken on the day of the yellow fever booster vaccination. These receptors all come from a man aged 18 to 29 who received the YFV17D yellow fever vaccine.

This clonotype was seen many times. The chain carries TRBV5-1 and TRBJ2-1; TRBD1 aligns across 11 bases. Germline V gives CDR1 SGHRS, CDR2 YFSETQ. There are 16 residues in the CDR3. The ends lost 0 bases at V and 6 bases at J; junction bases unmatched: 5. This CDR3 reads CASSLAGDRGGNEQFF. For the CDR3, the DNA is TGCGCCAGCAGCTTGGCAGGGGACAGGGGGGGCAATGAGCAGTTCTTC.

This clonotype was counted only a few times. The genes are TRBV5-4 and TRBJ2-7; D possibly matches TRBD1 or TRBD2 (5 bases each). Germline CDR1 is SGHNT and CDR2 is YYREEE (reference sequence). Trimming stripped 5 bases from V and 0 bases from J, with 9 bases between. This CDR3 has 13 residues. Written as DNA, the CDR3 is TGTGCCAGCAGGGGGACGATCTCCTACGAGCAGTACGTC. It yields the protein CASRGTISYEQYV.

The V and J genes are TRBV5-1 and TRBJ2-5; the D is unclear. The V and J ends lost 4 bases and 1 base respectively, with 14 bases between them. Germline V gene data show CDR1 as SGHRS and CDR2 as YFSETQ. CDR3 length: 15 residues. CDR3 protein: CASSILTDRQETQYF. The CDR3 bases are TGCGCCAGCAGCATACTCACAGATCGCCAAGAGACCCAGTACTTC.

This clonotype was found many times. The chain links TRBV20-1 to TRBJ2-2, with D tentatively TRBD2 (6 bases). The germline gives CDR1 DFQATT, CDR2 SNEGSKA (reference sequence). Trimming removed 0 bases at V and 3 bases at J, with 11 bases between. This CDR3 region has 15 residues. This chain's CDR3 is CSARDLGEDTGELFF. CDR3 nucleotide sequence: TGCAGTGCTAGAGATCTAGGGGAGGACACCGGGGAGCTGTTTTTT.

This clonotype was counted many times. The rearrangement joins TRBV5-1 to TRBJ2-1; TRBD2 agrees at 13 bases. The trim removed 0 bases at V and 5 bases at J, leaving 5 bases unmatched. The CDR3 length is 17 residues. The germline V gene has CDR1 SGHRS and CDR2 YFSETQ. The CDR3 DNA follows: TGCGCCAGCAGCTTGGGACTAGCGGGGGGCCTTAACAATGAGCAGTTCTTC. This codes for CASSLGLAGGLNNEQFF.

The chain employs TRBV11-2 and TRBJ1-4, with D hard to call. V dropped 2 bases and J dropped 8 bases, with 9 bases sitting between them. The length of the CDR3 is 13 residues. The germline V gene has CDR1 SGHAT and CDR2 FQNNGV. The CDR3 sequence is CASSLSVREKLFF. The CDR3 DNA reads as TGTGCCAGCAGCTTATCGGTTCGGGAAAAACTGTTTTTT.

This clonotype has more than one count but fewer than ten. The gene calls are TRBV5-1 and TRBJ2-1, with 10 positions matching TRBD2. The germline gives CDR1 SGHRS, CDR2 YFSETQ. The V segment lost 0 bases and the J segment 1 base; nucleotides outside the gene matches: 4. The CDR3 consists of 17 residues. The CDR3 here is CASSLATSGVSYNEQFF. The CDR3 DNA reads TGCGCCAGCAGCTTGGCTACTAGCGGGGTATCCTACAATGAGCAGTTCTTC.

This clonotype was recorded many times. The chain employs TRBV5-6 and TRBJ2-5, with D perhaps matching TRBD1 or TRBD2 (5 bases each). With 3 bases removed from V and 5 bases from J, the gap between germline ends came to 11 bases. From germline, CDR1 is SGHDT and CDR2 YYEEEE. The CDR3 loop spans 13 amino acids. The CDR3 nucleotides read TGTGCCAGCAGCTCCTCGGGGCGGGAGACCCAGTACTTC. It is translated as CASSSSGRETQYF.

In its sample, this clonotype was seen many times. CDR3 sequence reads: CASSSDRSRGEQFF. In DNA, the CDR3 is TGTGCCAGCAGCTCGGACAGGTCTAGGGGTGAGCAGTTCTTC. This sequence joins TRBV7-2 and TRBJ2-1; 7 bases map to TRBD1. J gave up 9 bases and V 4 bases, and 9 bases lay outside the gene matches. This CDR3 is 14 amino acids long. Germline V gene data show CDR1 as SGHTA and CDR2 as FQGNSA.